These 7 T cell receptor beta chains share one sample of origin, sequenced in a study of T-cell memory formation after mild COVID-19. Each CDR3 protein is one row after TCRdb ran MiXCR on the 5' RACE reads. The repertoire holds around 450,000 distinct CDR3 sequences, with 20% as singletons. The sequenced sample consisted of PBMCs or a T cell subset sorted from them (not recorded which). The receptor source for this set is an adult woman who had mild COVID-19 (a few samples of this study predate the infection). Cell type and time point are not known.

The rearrangement joins TRBV2 to TRBJ2-5; weak D call: TRBD2 (5 bases). This CDR3 has 14 residues. Germline V CDR1 and CDR2: SNHLY, FYNNEI. The V gene lost 6 bases and the J gene lost 0 bases, with 11 bases spanning the gap. The CDR3 spells CASSVDGNQETQYF. CDR3 DNA: TGTGCCAGCAGCGTGGACGGGAACCAAGAGACCCAGTACTTC.

Ten or more counts support this clonotype. The chain carries TRBV7-3 and TRBJ1-6, with no clear D. The CDR3 loop spans 15 amino acids. The germline V gene encodes CDR1 SGHTA and CDR2 FQGTGA. V shed 1 base and J shed 3 bases, with 7 bases lying between them. DNA for the CDR3: TGTGCCAGCAGCTTAAGGGAACGCTATAATTCACCCCTCCACTTT. Amino acids: CASSLRERYNSPLHF.

This clonotype occurred a few times. This sequence joins TRBV7-9 and TRBJ2-3; D call uncertain. The CDR3 totals 16 residues. Trimming removed 5 bases from V and 3 bases from J, with 18 bases in between. The germline gives CDR1 SEHNR, CDR2 FQNEAQ (reference sequence). For the CDR3, the DNA is TGTGCCAGCAGCCCGCTTTGGCAGGTTTCTACAGATACGCAGTATTTT. Translated, it gives CASSPLWQVSTDTQYF.

This clonotype was counted only a few times. V is TRBV5-1 and J is TRBJ1-4; D ambiguous. Germline V gene lookup returns CDR1 SGHRS and CDR2 YFSETQ. V was clipped by 2 bases and J by 5 bases, with 13 bases between them. This CDR3 spans 15 amino acids. This CDR3 reads CASSLGGSGNEKLFF. The CDR3 nucleotides read TGCGCCAGCAGCTTAGGCGGTTCGGGGAATGAAAAACTGTTTTTT.

The V gene is TRBV12-3 or TRBV12-4, the J gene TRBJ2-5; D possibly corresponds to TRBD1 (6 bases). This CDR3 is 15 amino acids long. Trimming took off 1 base at V and 1 base at J, with 10 bases between the two ends. The DNA for the CDR3 is TGTGCCAGCAGTTTAGGGCCAGGGGTCCAAGAGACCCAGTACTTC. Protein: CASSLGPGVQETQYF.

This clonotype showed up many times. V and J are TRBV9 and TRBJ2-2; 10 bases map to TRBD1. CDR3 length equals 18 residues. V trimming: 3 bases; J trimming: 7 bases; junction bases outside the gene matches: 15. Germline assignment: CDR1 SGDLS and CDR2 YYNGEE. CDR3 residues: CASSDPAGGQGVIGELFF. The CDR3 DNA is TGTGCCAGCAGCGACCCAGCGGGCGGACAGGGGGTTATCGGGGAGCTGTTTTTT.

The rearrangement links TRBV6-5 to TRBJ2-7; possibly TRBD2 for D (6 bases). The V end lost 6 bases, the J end lost 1 base, and 19 bases lay between the germline ends. The germline CDR1 and CDR2 sequences are MNHEY and SVGAGI. This CDR3 spans 16 amino acids. This CDR3 is CASRNTVGGLSYEQYF. CDR3 bases: TGTGCCAGCAGGAACACAGTCGGGGGTTTGTCCTACGAGCAGTACTTC.